Below are 14 T cell receptor beta chains sequenced from a single sample in a study of regulatory T cells in long-lasting Graves disease (dated by TCRdb to about 2021). Libraries were constructed by multiplex PCR. This sample was sequenced with an Illumina HiSeq 4000. CDR3 regions were amplified by Arm-PCR with iRepertoire HTBI primers to construct TCR beta libraries. TCRdb reworked the public reads: Q25 trimming with fastp, MiXCR clone assembly, productive beta chains retained. Every CDR3 protein is listed once, alongside the most common genes and DNA of its rows. Across this sample there are about 420,000 distinct CDR3 sequences, with about a quarter seen only once. Of the sample, approximately 26% is held by the ten largest clones. Per the publication, the time point label means: persistent/refractory GD, antithyroid drugs over 5 years with positive TRAb. RNA was extracted from PBMCs in TRIzol for both TCR sequencing and RNA sequencing.

The sample in question was peripheral blood mononuclear cells (PBMCs), obtained when the disease was refractory, from a patient treated with antithyroid drugs. These receptors all come from a female donor with Graves disease.

This chain joins TRBV20-1 and TRBJ2-2; D gene uncertain. Trimming pared 5 bases from V and 3 bases from J, leaving 7 bases between. This CDR3 comprises 12 residues. In germline, CDR1 is DFQATT, CDR2 SNEGSKA (reference sequence). The CDR3 protein is CSAQLDTGELFF. Here the CDR3 DNA reads TGCAGTGCTCAACTGGACACCGGGGAGCTGTTTTTT.

J is TRBJ2-7 and V is TRBV29-1, with TRBD1 matching 9 bases. Unmatched junction bases numbered 9, after V lost 4 bases and J lost 2 bases. Germline V gene sequence: CDR1 SQVTM, CDR2 ANQGSEA. The CDR3 length is 15 residues. The CDR3 DNA sequence: TGCAGCGTTGTCCTCGGGACAGGGATCGCCTACGAGCAGTACTTC. This sequence encodes CSVVLGTGIAYEQYF.

This clonotype appeared many times. The gene calls are TRBV11-2 and TRBJ1-2; possibly TRBD1 for D (5 bases). Between the trimmed V and J ends, which lost 0 bases and 2 bases, there was a span of 13 bases. Germline CDR1 SGHAT, CDR2 FQNNGV. The CDR3 has 16 residues. This CDR3 is CASSLDQGAFNYGYTF. The CDR3, as DNA: TGTGCCAGCAGCTTAGACCAGGGAGCTTTCAACTATGGCTACACCTTC.

With respect to this clonotype: Just one base apart from a much larger clone, this may be a read error. The V and J genes are TRBV20-1 and TRBJ1-5, with a weak D call TRBD1 (5 bases). Germline V gene sequence: CDR1 DFQATT, CDR2 SNEGSKA (reference sequence). Trimming pared 1 base from V and 1 base from J, leaving 14 bases between. The CDR3 spans 16 residues. CDR3 residues: CSARGVKGRSNQPQHF. The CDR3 DNA follows: TGCAGTGCTAGAGGTGTCAAGGGGCGCAGCAATCAGCCCCAGCATTTT.

This clonotype was recorded once. The chain carries TRBV27 and TRBJ2-3; D remains unclear. Between the trimmed V and J ends, which lost 3 bases and 2 bases, there was a span of 12 bases. Germline CDR1 is MNHEY and CDR2 is SMNVEV (reference sequence). The CDR3 is 15 residues long. DNA of the CDR3: TGTGCCAGCAGTTTGAAAGAACCCCACACAGATACGCAGTATTTT. Its protein is CASSLKEPHTDTQYF.

This chain joins TRBV7-3 and TRBJ2-2, with 10 nucleotides matching TRBD2. This CDR3 region has 19 residues. The junction had 13 bases not matched to a gene; V was cut back by 5 bases and J by 1 base. In germline, CDR1 is SGHTA, CDR2 FQGTGA. The DNA of the CDR3 is TGTGCCAGCAGCCCCACTAGACTAGCGGGTGCTTGGAACACCGGGGAGCTGTTTTTT. It codes for CASSPTRLAGAWNTGELFF.

The V call is TRBV12-3 or TRBV12-4, the J call TRBJ2-1; tentatively, D is TRBD1 (5 bases). The CDR3 spans 14 residues. V lost 6 bases to trimming and J lost 2 bases, with 11 bases between them. The CDR3 spells CASSQGRAYNEQFF. The DNA of the CDR3 is TGTGCCAGCAGCCAGGGTAGAGCCTACAATGAGCAGTTCTTC.

As for this clonotype: One end of the junction varies from germline; a read error may be responsible. The V gene is TRBV28, the J gene TRBJ1-2; D call uncertain. Germline loops: CDR1 MDHEN, CDR2 SYDVKM. The CDR3 has 13 amino acids. The CDR3 region is CAISLDQIYGYTF. The CDR3 DNA sequence: TGTGCCATCAGTTTGGACCAGATCTATGGCTACACCTTC.

The rearrangement links TRBV29-1 to TRBJ2-3; D is uncertain. Germline V lookup: CDR1 SQVTM, CDR2 ANQGSEA. Trimming left V 2 bases short and J 6 bases short, with 15 bases between. This CDR3 contains 14 residues. The CDR3 reads CSVENARRQDTQYF. The CDR3 bases are TGCAGCGTTGAAAATGCCCGCCGGCAGGATACGCAGTATTTT.

A few counts support this clonotype. The chain is built from TRBV7-3 and TRBJ2-7; weak D call: TRBD2 (6 bases). V was trimmed by 5 bases and J by 7 bases, leaving 27 bases between them. The germline V gene has CDR1 SGHTA and CDR2 FQGTGA. This CDR3 spans 17 amino acids. In DNA form, the CDR3 reads TGTGCCAGCAGCCCTAAACCCCTCCTCCCCGCGGGATGTGAGCAGTACTTC. Its translation is CASSPKPLLPAGCEQYF.

This clonotype was seen a handful of times. The J gene is TRBJ1-5, the V gene TRBV12-3 or TRBV12-4; 7 bases are a match to TRBD1. This CDR3 comprises 16 residues. Germline trimming cut 0 bases from V and 0 bases from J; bases unmatched to any gene: 2. The CDR3 coding sequence is TGTGCCAGCAGTTTAGCCAGACAGGGTAGCAATCAGCCCCAGCATTTT. Residues: CASSLARQGSNQPQHF.

This clonotype was picked up one time. The chain recombines TRBV3-1 with TRBJ2-2; the D is unclear. This CDR3 spans 13 amino acids. V was shortened by 2 bases and J by 4 bases, with 5 bases between the two germline ends. CDR1 and CDR2 (germline): LGHDT, YNNKEL (reference sequence). CDR3 region: CASSQLPTGELFF. For the CDR3, the DNA is TGTGCCAGCAGCCAACTACCCACCGGGGAGCTGTTTTTT.

This clonotype has just a few counts. The rearrangement links TRBV7-2 to TRBJ2-1, with 9 bases lining up with TRBD2. This CDR3 region has 16 residues. The germline CDR1 and CDR2 sequences are SGHTA and FQGNSA. Losses at the gene ends were 1 base for V and 3 bases for J; bases not matched to a gene: 4. In DNA form, the CDR3 reads TGTGCCAGCAGCTTAGATAGCGGGAGTTTCTACAATGAGCAGTTCTTC. Encoded protein: CASSLDSGSFYNEQFF.

This chain joins TRBV4-2 and TRBJ2-1; 14 bases match TRBD2. With 3 bases clipped from V and 4 bases from J, the junction kept 2 bases outside the gene matches. The CDR3 is 16 amino acids. Germline V gene data show CDR1 as LGHNA and CDR2 as YNFKEQ. CDR3 region: CASSQGLAGAYNEQFF. Written as DNA, the CDR3 is TGTGCCAGCAGCCAGGGACTAGCGGGAGCTTACAATGAGCAGTTCTTC.